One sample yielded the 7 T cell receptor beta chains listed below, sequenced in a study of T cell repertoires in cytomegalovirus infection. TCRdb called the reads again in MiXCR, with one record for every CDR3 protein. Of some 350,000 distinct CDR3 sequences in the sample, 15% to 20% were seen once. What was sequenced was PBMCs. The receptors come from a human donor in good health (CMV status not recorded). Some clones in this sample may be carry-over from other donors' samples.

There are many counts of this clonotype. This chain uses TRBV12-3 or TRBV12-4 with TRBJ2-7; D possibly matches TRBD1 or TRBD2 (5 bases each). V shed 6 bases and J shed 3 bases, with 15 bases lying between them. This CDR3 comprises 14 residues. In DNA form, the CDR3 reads TGTGCCAGCAGGGGGGACGGGCAAAACTACGAGCAGTACTTC. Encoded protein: CASRGDGQNYEQYF.

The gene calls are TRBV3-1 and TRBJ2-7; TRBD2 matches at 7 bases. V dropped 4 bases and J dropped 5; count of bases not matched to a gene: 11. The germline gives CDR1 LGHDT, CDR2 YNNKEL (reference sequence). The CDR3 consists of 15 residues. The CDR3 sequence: CASSPVVGGPNEQYF. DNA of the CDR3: TGTGCCAGCAGCCCCGTCGTGGGAGGGCCTAACGAGCAGTACTTC.

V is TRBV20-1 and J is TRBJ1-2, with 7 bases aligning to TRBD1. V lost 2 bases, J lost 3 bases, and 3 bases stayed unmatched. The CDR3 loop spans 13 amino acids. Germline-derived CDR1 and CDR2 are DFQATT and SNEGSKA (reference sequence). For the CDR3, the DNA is TGCAGTGCTAGAACCGGGACAGACTATGGCTACACCTTC. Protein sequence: CSARTGTDYGYTF.

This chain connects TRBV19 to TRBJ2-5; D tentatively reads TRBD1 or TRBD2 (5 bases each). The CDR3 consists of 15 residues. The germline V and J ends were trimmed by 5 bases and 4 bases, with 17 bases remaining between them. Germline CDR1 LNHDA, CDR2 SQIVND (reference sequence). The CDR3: CASSVSAGTRETQYF. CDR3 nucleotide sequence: TGTGCCAGTAGTGTCTCCGCCGGGACGAGAGAGACCCAGTACTTC.

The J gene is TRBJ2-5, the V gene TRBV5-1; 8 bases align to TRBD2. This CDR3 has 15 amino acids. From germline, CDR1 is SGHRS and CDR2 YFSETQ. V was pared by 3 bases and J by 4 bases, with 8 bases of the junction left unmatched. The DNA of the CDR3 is TGCGCCAGCAGCTCAGCGGGAGTTGGGGCAGAGACCCAGTACTTC. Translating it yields CASSSAGVGAETQYF. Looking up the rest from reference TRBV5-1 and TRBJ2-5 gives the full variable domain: KAGVTQTPRYLIKTRGQQVTLSCSPISGHRSVSWYQQTPGQGLQFLFEYFSETQRNKGNFPGRFSGRQFSNSRSEMNVSTLELGDSALYLCASSSAGVGAETQYFGPGTRLLVL.

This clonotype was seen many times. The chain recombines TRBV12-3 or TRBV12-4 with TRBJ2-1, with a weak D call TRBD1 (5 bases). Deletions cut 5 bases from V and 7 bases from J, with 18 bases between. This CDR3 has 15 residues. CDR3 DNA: TGTGCCAGCAGTGTAGGCGCGGACCCAGGGAATGAGCAGTTCTTC. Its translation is CASSVGADPGNEQFF.

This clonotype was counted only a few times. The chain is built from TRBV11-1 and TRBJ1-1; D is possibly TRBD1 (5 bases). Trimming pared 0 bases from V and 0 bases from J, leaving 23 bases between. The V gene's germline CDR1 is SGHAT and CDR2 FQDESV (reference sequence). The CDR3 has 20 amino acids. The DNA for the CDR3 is TGTGCCAGCAGCTTAGCCGCTCCTTGGGGCAGCCGGTCCATGAACACTGAAGCTTTCTTT. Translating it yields CASSLAAPWGSRSMNTEAFF.